A single sample is the source of the 18 T cell receptor beta chains below, sequenced in a study of blood T cell repertoires in COVID-19. The protocol was immunoSEQ multiplex PCR, while the TCRdb copy is restricted to in-frame clones and leaves out a portion. The sample contains about 110,000 clones, around 90% of which appear only once. The specimen was peripheral blood. The source of these receptors is a human donor in a cohort sampled during active COVID-19.

This chain connects TRBV7-3 to TRBJ1-2; 7 positions match TRBD1. Trimming cost V 1 base and J 4 bases; bases outside gene matches: 6. The CDR3 has 15 amino acids. Per the germline V gene, CDR1 is SGHTA and CDR2 is FQGTGA. The CDR3 DNA is TGTGCCAGCAGCTTAAACAGACAGGGAGTCTATGGCTACACCTTC. Translating it yields CASSLNRQGVYGYTF. Full variable domain (missing parts from reference TRBV7-3 and TRBJ1-2): GAGVSQTPSNKVTEKGKYVELRCDPISGHTALYWYRQSLGQGPEFLIYFQGTGAADDSGLPNDRFFAVRPEGSVSTLKIQRTERGDSAVYLCASSLNRQGVYGYTFGSGTRLTVV.

J is TRBJ2-5 and V is TRBV5-1, with 9 bases identical to TRBD1. The germline V gene has CDR1 SGHRS and CDR2 YFSETQ. The CDR3 sequence is 15 residues long. V was pared by 4 bases and J by 4 bases, with 8 bases of the junction left unmatched. The CDR3 sequence is CASSPNTGGGETQYF. The DNA of the CDR3 is TGCGCCAGCAGCCCGAATACAGGGGGCGGAGAGACCCAGTACTTC. Variable domain in full (rest from reference TRBV5-1 and TRBJ2-5): KAGVTQTPRYLIKTRGQQVTLSCSPISGHRSVSWYQQTPGQGLQFLFEYFSETQRNKGNFPGRFSGRQFSNSRSEMNVSTLELGDSALYLCASSPNTGGGETQYFGPGTRLLVL.

The chain recombines TRBV24-1 with TRBJ2-3; 12 bases are a match to TRBD2. The CDR3 has 16 residues. J was trimmed by 0 bases and V by 4 bases; bases with no gene match: 1. Germline CDR1 is KGHDR and CDR2 is SFDVKD. This CDR3 reads CATSETSGGSTDTQYF. For the CDR3, the DNA is TGTGCCACCAGTGAGACTAGCGGGGGAAGCACAGATACGCAGTATTTT.

This chain uses TRBV6-5 with TRBJ1-2; weak D call: TRBD1 (6 bases). From germline, CDR1 is MNHEY and CDR2 SVGAGI. This CDR3 spans 12 amino acids. V was cut by 7 bases and J by 4 bases, with 10 bases left in between. In nucleotides, the CDR3 is TGTGCCAGCAACGAAGGGGGCTATGGCTACACCTTC. This gives the protein CASNEGGYGYTF.

The chain recombines TRBV29-1 with TRBJ1-1; D gene unclear. Trimming took 6 bases from V and 5 from J, leaving 13 bases between them. CDR1 and CDR2 from the germline V gene are SQVTM and ANQGSEA. The CDR3 is 12 amino acids. The CDR3 region is CSVLHPRTEAFF. The DNA of the CDR3 is TGCAGCGTACTCCATCCGAGGACTGAAGCTTTCTTT.

V gene TRBV4-3 combines with J gene TRBJ1-1, with D possibly being TRBD1 (5 bases). CDR1 is LGHNA, CDR2 YSLEER, per germline. The CDR3 has 14 amino acids. V was shortened by 3 bases and J by 8 bases, with 16 bases between the two germline ends. Here the CDR3 reads CASSQGLTPSEAFF. CDR3 sequence (DNA): TGCGCCAGCAGCCAGGGACTGACTCCCTCAGAAGCTTTCTTT.

CDR3 region: CASSPQVGSLAGVGEQFF. In nucleotides, the CDR3 is TGTGCCAGCAGCCCCCAGGTGGGTAGTCTAGCGGGAGTCGGGGAGCAGTTCTTC. V usage is TRBV7-2 and J usage is TRBJ2-1, with 10 bases fitting TRBD2. CDR3 length equals 18 residues. Germline values: CDR1 SGHTA, CDR2 FQGNSA. Trimming cost V 5 bases and J 10 bases; bases outside gene matches: 20.

The chain couples TRBV28 to TRBJ1-4; 7 bases line up with TRBD1. The V gene end was trimmed by 5 bases and the J gene end by 5 bases; junction bases not matched to a gene: 8. Germline V gene sequence: CDR1 MDHEN, CDR2 SYDVKM. The CDR3 is 15 residues long. The CDR3 bases are TGTGCCAGCAGTGTCCGGACAGGACGAAATGAAAAACTGTTTTTT. It encodes CASSVRTGRNEKLFF.

The chain employs TRBV6-5 and TRBJ2-1, with 13 bases aligning to TRBD2. V was clipped by 6 bases and J by 4 bases; unmatched bases: 3. The CDR3 is made up of 15 amino acids. Germline V lookup: CDR1 MNHEY, CDR2 SVGAGI. The CDR3 sequence: CASRRTSGRYNEQFF. The CDR3 DNA follows: TGTGCCAGCAGGCGGACTAGCGGGAGATACAATGAGCAGTTCTTC.

The genes are TRBV6-2 or TRBV6-3 and TRBJ2-3; 9 bases are a match to TRBD1. V dropped 6 bases and J dropped 6; count of bases not matched to a gene: 7. CDR3 size: 14 residues. Germline CDR1 and CDR2: MNHEY and SVGEGT. CDR3 nucleotide sequence: TGTGCCAGCAGCCGGAACAGGGGGCCGGATACGCAGTATTTT. This translates into CASSRNRGPDTQYF.

This rearrangement joins TRBV2 to TRBJ2-7; D not certain. Trimming took 2 bases from V and 3 from J, leaving 8 bases between them. The germline V gene has CDR1 SNHLY and CDR2 FYNNEI. There are 13 residues in the CDR3. The CDR3, as DNA: TGTGCCAGCAGTGAACGGAGTCACTACGAGCAGTACTTC. This codes for CASSERSHYEQYF.

This clone was found once. This chain uses TRBV4-1 with TRBJ2-1, with 11 bases matching TRBD2. Germline V gene data show CDR1 as MGHRA and CDR2 as YSYEKL. The CDR3 is 16 residues long. Germline trimming cut 4 bases from V and 7 bases from J; bases unmatched to any gene: 9. The CDR3 DNA is TGCGCCAGCAGCCTCCTAGCGGGGGGCGAGGGAAATGAGCAGTTCTTC. This codes for CASSLLAGGEGNEQFF.

The V call is TRBV11-2, the J call TRBJ1-1; maybe TRBD1 (5 bases). The CDR3 is 14 amino acids. Germline CDR1 reads SGHAT; CDR2 reads FQNNGV. V lost 1 base and J lost 6, with 12 bases in between. DNA for the CDR3: TGTGCCAGCAGCTTAGGGGAGGGGAGGGCTGAAGCTTTCTTT. It specifies CASSLGEGRAEAFF.

This clone was found once. The J gene is TRBJ1-2, the V gene TRBV5-4, with TRBD1 as a possible D gene (6 bases). Trimming cost V 1 base and J 2 bases, with 15 bases left between them. The length of the CDR3 is 16 residues. The germline CDR1 and CDR2 sequences are SGHNT and YYREEE (reference sequence). The CDR3, as DNA: TGTGCCAGCAGCTTGTCCGCAGGGGCAAAAAACTATGGCTACACCTTC. Its protein product is CASSLSAGAKNYGYTF.

As for this clone: Sequence at one end of the junction differs from germline and may be a read error. The chain combines TRBV25-1 with TRBJ1-2; 9 bases align to TRBD1. Germline V lookup: CDR1 MGHDK, CDR2 SYGVNS. CDR3 length equals 11 residues. In nucleotides, the CDR3 is TGTGCCAGCAGTGAAGGGGACAGGGCGGTCTTC. As protein: CASSEGDRAVF.

V usage is TRBV30 and J usage is TRBJ2-3; D perhaps matches TRBD1 (6 bases). The V and J ends lost 3 bases and 3 bases respectively, with 10 bases between them. This CDR3 comprises 13 residues. Germline V lookup: CDR1 GTSNPN, CDR2 SVGIG (reference sequence). CDR3 loop: CAWRNRVTDTQYF. In DNA, the CDR3 is TGTGCCTGGAGAAACAGGGTTACAGATACGCAGTATTTT.

With regard to this clone: A junction boundary mismatches the germline segment, possibly from a read error. The J gene is TRBJ2-7, the V gene TRBV30, with a possible D match to TRBD1 (5 bases). Germline CDR1 and CDR2: GTSNPN and SVGIG (reference sequence). The CDR3 totals 12 residues. CDR3 nucleotide sequence: TGTGCCTGGAGTGTACGACGGACAATTCTATCCTTC. This encodes CAWSVRRTILSF.

V gene TRBV24-1 combines with J gene TRBJ2-2; maybe TRBD1 (7 bases). CDR1 and CDR2 from the germline V gene are KGHDR and SFDVKD. Trimming removed 6 bases at V and 3 bases at J, with 16 bases between. The CDR3 spans 16 residues. This CDR3 is CATSPWGRGDTGELFF. The CDR3 bases are TGTGCCACCAGTCCGTGGGGCAGGGGGGACACCGGGGAGCTGTTTTTT.